The rows below give T cell receptor beta chains drawn from one sample of a study of cytomegalovirus exposure and HLA in healthy donors. Sequencing used immunoSEQ multiplex PCR; TCRdb keeps in-frame clones, though not all of them. Of roughly 100,000 clones listed, roughly four fifths were seen once; the top ten hold 3% to 3.5%. The sequenced sample consisted of PBMCs. The receptor source for this set is a man in his thirties or forties in good health and CMV-seropositive. The CDR3 runs from the conserved cysteine through the conserved F or W. The D gene is left open where the match is weak. Some rows have no size entry. The others give once, few or many, or a class for an expanded clone.

>NA|TRBJ2-7|TRBD2|TRBV5-1
TGCGCCAGCAGCTCCACCGGGACTAGCGGGAACTACGAGCAGTACTTC
CASSSTGTSGNYEQYF
>NA|TRBJ2-1|TRBD2|TRBV29-1
TGCATCATGGGGCGGGAGAAGTACAATGAGCAGTTCTTC
CIMGREKYNEQFF
>NA|TRBJ1-3|NA|TRBV5-4
TGTGCCAGCAGCGGGAGCGGGGGCGAGGTAAACACCATATATTTT
CASSGSGGEVNTIYF
>NA|TRBJ1-2|TRBD1|TRBV5-1
TGCGCCAGCAGCCTTCAGACAGGGCTTGACTATGGCTACACCTTC
CASSLQTGLDYGYTF
>NA|TRBJ1-2|NA|TRBV4-1
TGCGCCAGCAGCCAATTCGTAACAGTGAACTATGGCTACACCTTC
CASSQFVTVNYGYTF
>NA|TRBJ2-5|NA|TRBV28
TGTGCCAGCAACAGGGGACTGCAAGAGACCCAGTACTTC
CASNRGLQETQYF
>many|TRBJ2-7|NA|TRBV6-5
TGTGCCAGCAGTTACTACCCCCGGACAGCCTACGAGCAGTACTTC
CASSYYPRTAYEQYF
>NA|TRBJ1-4|TRBD1|TRBV6-5
TGTGCCAGCAGTAGGGAACAGGGGACTAATGAAAAACTGTTTTTT
CASSREQGTNEKLFF
>NA|TRBJ2-7|NA|TRBV5-1
TGCGCCAGCAGCTTGGGAGGCGTCGAGCAGTACTTC
CASSLGGVEQYF
>NA|TRBJ2-1|NA|TRBV7-9
TGTGCCAGCAGCTTATCGGACATCAATGAGCAGTTCTTC
CASSLSDINEQFF
>once|TRBJ2-7|TRBD1|TRBV5-1
TGCGCCAGCAGCTTGGACACAGGGGATGTTTACGAGCAGTACTTC
CASSLDTGDVYEQYF
>NA|TRBJ1-5|TRBD1|TRBV6-6
TGTGCCAGCAGTAATATCGGACAGGGCAATCAGCCCCAGCATTTT
CASSNIGQGNQPQHF
>NA|TRBJ2-7|NA|TRBV7-6
TGTGCCAGCAGCGGGCCGGGAGCTTCTGGGCCCTACGAGCAGTACTTC
CASSGPGASGPYEQYF
>NA|TRBJ2-7|TRBD1|TRBV6-6
TGTGCCAGCAGTCCAACGCCGGGACAGGCCTACGAGCAGTACTTC
CASSPTPGQAYEQYF
>NA|TRBJ2-2|TRBD1|TRBV30
TGTGCCTGGAGTGTAACAGGGGTAGCCGGGGAGCTGTTTTTT
CAWSVTGVAGELFF
>NA|TRBJ2-7|TRBD2|TRBV2
TGTGCCAGCAGCATTTTAGCGGGGGGCACCTACGAGCAGTACTTC
CASSILAGGTYEQYF
>NA|TRBJ2-7|NA|TRBV18
TGTGCCAGCTCACCACCAGGGAGAACGAGCTCCTACGAGCAGTACTTC
CASSPPGRTSSYEQYF
>NA|TRBJ2-7|NA|TRBV5-1
TGCGCCAGCCGCCGGGACACCCTCTACGAGCAGTACTTC
CASRRDTLYEQYF
>NA|TRBJ1-3|NA|TRBV5-4
TGTGCCAGCACGTACAGGGACTCTGGAAACACCATATATTTT
CASTYRDSGNTIYF
>NA|TRBJ1-4|TRBD1|TRBV20-1
TGCAGTGCAAATGGACAGGGAAAACTGTTTTTT
CSANGQGKLFF
>NA|TRBJ2-7|TRBD1|TRBV6-5
TGTGCCAGCAGTCGAAAATGGGACAGCTCCTACGAGCAGTACTTC
CASSRKWDSSYEQYF
>NA|TRBJ2-1|NA|TRBV5-1
TGCGCCAGCAGCTTGAGGGACACAGTATACAATGAGCAGTTCTTC
CASSLRDTVYNEQFF
>NA|TRBJ2-3|NA|TRBV5-6
TGTGCCAGCAGCTCCGGGATCGACACAGATACGCAGTATTTT
CASSSGIDTDTQYF
>NA|TRBJ2-7|TRBD2|TRBV11-2
TGTGCCAGCAGCCTAAGATCAGCGGGAGGGCCCTACGAGCAGTACTTC
CASSLRSAGGPYEQYF
>NA|TRBJ2-1|NA|TRBV4-1
TGCGCCAGCAGCCAAACCGGGATTAGAGGCAATGAGCAGTTCTTC
CASSQTGIRGNEQFF
>NA|TRBJ2-1|NA|TRBV25-1
TGTGCCAGCAGTGAATGGGCGCTGGACAATGAGCAGTTCTTC
CASSEWALDNEQFF
>NA|TRBJ1-1|NA|TRBV18
TGTGCCAGCTCGCGGGGGGTCGGGAACACTGAAGCTTTCTTT
CASSRGVGNTEAFF
>few|TRBJ2-1|TRBD1|TRBV10-3
TGTGCCATCAGTGATACAGGGGGTGAGCAGTTCTTC
CAISDTGGEQFF
>NA|TRBJ2-6|TRBD1|TRBV10-1
TGCGCCAGCAGTGGGGGACAGGGTTCTGGGGCCAACGTCCTGACTTTC
CASSGGQGSGANVLTF
>NA|TRBJ1-1|NA|TRBV11-2
TGTGCCAGCAGATTGATAGGGGTGCAGACTGAAGCTTTCTTT
CASRLIGVQTEAFF
>NA|TRBJ2-7|NA|TRBV10-3
TGTGCCATCAGTGAGAGGCAGGACTACGAGCAGTACTTC
CAISERQDYEQYF
>NA|TRBJ2-7|TRBD2|TRBV18
TGTGCCAGCTCACCGGGGGTCCGGCAGGGAGGGTACGAGCAGTACTTC
CASSPGVRQGGYEQYF
>NA|TRBJ1-2|TRBD1|TRBV11-2
TGTGCCAGCAGCCCAACGGGACAGGGCCTTGGCTATGGCTACACCTTC
CASSPTGQGLGYGYTF
>few|TRBJ1-2|NA|TRBV6-5
TGTGCCAGCACTCAGGGGTTATCTAACTATGGCTACACCTTC
CASTQGLSNYGYTF
>NA|TRBJ2-7|TRBD2|TRBV28
TGTGCCAGCAGCCTCTCCGCTAGCGGGAGCTCCTACGAGCAGTACTTC
CASSLSASGSSYEQYF
>few|TRBJ2-1|TRBD2|TRBV29-1
TGCAGCGCGGGACTAGCGGGAGAACATGAGCAGTTCTTC
CSAGLAGEHEQFF
>once|TRBJ2-5|NA|TRBV28
TGTGCCAGCTTAACTTCGAAACTAGGGGGATGGGGAGAGACCCAGTACTTC
CASLTSKLGGWGETQYF
>NA|TRBJ2-2|NA|TRBV5-1
TGCGCCAGCAGCTTGGTGGGAGCCACGAACACCGGGGAGCTGTTTTTT
CASSLVGATNTGELFF
>NA|TRBJ2-1|TRBD2|TRBV28
TGTGCCAGCCTTAGCGGGAGGTCCTACAATGAGCAGTTCTTC
CASLSGRSYNEQFF
>NA|TRBJ2-1|NA|TRBV11-2
TGTGCCAGCAGCCAAGACAGGACTCCTAGGAATGAGCAGTTCTTC
CASSQDRTPRNEQFF
>NA|TRBJ1-2|TRBD1|TRBV28
TGTGCCAGCAGTCCAGGGGACAGGGGGGGCTATGGCTACACCTTC
CASSPGDRGGYGYTF
>NA|TRBJ1-4|TRBD1|TRBV5-1
TGCGCCAGCAGCCCCGAGACAGGGACTTTTGAAAAACTGTTTTTT
CASSPETGTFEKLFF
>NA|TRBJ1-4|NA|TRBV5-4
TGTGCCAGCAGCTTGGGTACTGACTATGAAAAACTGTTTTTT
CASSLGTDYEKLFF
>NA|TRBJ2-7|NA|TRBV28
TGTGCCAGCGGTTCCCTTGGCGCGGTGACCTACGAGCAGTACTTC
CASGSLGAVTYEQYF
>NA|TRBJ2-7|TRBD2|TRBV10-2
TGCGCCAGCAGTGACAGACTAGCGGGACCAGACTACGAGCAGTACTTC
CASSDRLAGPDYEQYF
>NA|TRBJ2-1|TRBD1|TRBV6-6
TGTGCCAGCAGTACCCCAGGGACAGGGTCCTACAATGAGCAGTTCTTC
CASSTPGTGSYNEQFF
>NA|TRBJ1-5|TRBD1|TRBV28
TGTGCCAGCAGTTTACTCGACAGGGCTACGCAGCCCCAGCATTTT
CASSLLDRATQPQHF
>NA|TRBJ2-7|NA|TRBV19
TGTGCCAGTAGTATCTCAGGAAACGAGCAGTACTTC
CASSISGNEQYF
>NA|TRBJ2-5|TRBD2|TRBV10-3
TGTGCCATCAGCCCCGGTCGGCGGGGGGGAGAGACCCAGTACTTC
CAISPGRRGGETQYF
>NA|TRBJ1-3|NA|TRBV30
TGTGCCTGGACTACAGGGAGCTCTGGAAACACCATATATTTT
CAWTTGSSGNTIYF
>NA|TRBJ1-4|NA|TRBV6-1
TGTGCCAGCAGTGAAATGGGTGAAGGGAGACTGTTTTTT
CASSEMGEGRLFF
>NA|TRBJ1-2|NA|TRBV28
TGTGCCAGCAGACGGGGAGGGGGTAACTATGGCTACACCTTC
CASRRGGGNYGYTF
>once|TRBJ1-2|TRBD1|TRBV30
TGTGCCTGGAGTGTAAGACCCGACAGGGCCTATGGCTACACCTTC
CAWSVRPDRAYGYTF
>few|TRBJ2-1|TRBD1|TRBV7-9
TGTGCCAGCAACGGACAGGGCTCCTACAATGAGCAGTTCTTC
CASNGQGSYNEQFF